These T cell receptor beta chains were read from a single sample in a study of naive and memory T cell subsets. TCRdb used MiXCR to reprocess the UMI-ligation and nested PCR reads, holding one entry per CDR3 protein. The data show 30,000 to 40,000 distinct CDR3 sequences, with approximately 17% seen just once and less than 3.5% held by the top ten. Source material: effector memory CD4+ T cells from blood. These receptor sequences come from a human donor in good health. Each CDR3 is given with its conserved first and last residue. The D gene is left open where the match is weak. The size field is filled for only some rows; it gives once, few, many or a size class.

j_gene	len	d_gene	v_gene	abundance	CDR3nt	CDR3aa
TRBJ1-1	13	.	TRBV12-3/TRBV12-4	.	TGTGCCAGCTCCATGACGTGGAACACTGAAGCTTTCTTT	CASSMTWNTEAFF
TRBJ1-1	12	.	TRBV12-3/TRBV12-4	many	TGTGCCAGCAGTCTCAGGGTTACTGAAGCTTTCTTT	CASSLRVTEAFF
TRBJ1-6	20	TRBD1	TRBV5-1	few	TGCGCCAGCAGCTTGGACAAGATCGAGGACAGGGTCCTGTATAATTCACCCCTCCACTTT	CASSLDKIEDRVLYNSPLHF
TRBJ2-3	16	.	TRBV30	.	TGTGCCTGGTTCAATAAGAGGCTGAATTTAGCCGATACGCAGTATTTT	CAWFNKRLNLADTQYF
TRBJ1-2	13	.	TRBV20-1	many	TGCAGTGCTTTCGAAAACTGGTGGGGTGGCTACACCTTC	CSAFENWWGGYTF
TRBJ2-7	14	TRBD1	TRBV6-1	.	TGTGCCAGCAGTGAAGCCGGGACAGAGTACGAGCAGTACTTC	CASSEAGTEYEQYF
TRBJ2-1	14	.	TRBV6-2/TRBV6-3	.	TGTGCCAGCAGTCCTGGGGGGTTGACGCGGGGGCAGTTCTTC	CASSPGGLTRGQFF
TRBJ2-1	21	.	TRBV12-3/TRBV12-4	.	TGTGCCAGCAGATTACGGTCCGCCTTCGGACTCGGAGGAAATGCCTACAATGAGCAGTTCTTC	CASRLRSAFGLGGNAYNEQFF
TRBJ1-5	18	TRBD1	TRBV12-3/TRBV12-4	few	TGTGCCAGCAGAATTAGGGGAGGGACAGGGGATATGAATCAGCCCCAGCATTTT	CASRIRGGTGDMNQPQHF
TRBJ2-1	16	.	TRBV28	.	TGTGCCAGCAGTTTGCCCAGATCCCGGAGCCCCCATGAGCAGTTCTTC	CASSLPRSRSPHEQFF
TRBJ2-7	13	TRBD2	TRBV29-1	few	TGCAGCGTTTCTAGCGGGGCCCCCAACGAGCAGTACTTC	CSVSSGAPNEQYF
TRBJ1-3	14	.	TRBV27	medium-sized	TGTGCCAGCAAAAAGGGAGCTACTGGAAACACCATATATTTT	CASKKGATGNTIYF
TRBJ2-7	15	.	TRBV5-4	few	TGTGCCAGCAGCTTCAGACAGTCCTCCCCCTACGAGCAGTACTTC	CASSFRQSSPYEQYF
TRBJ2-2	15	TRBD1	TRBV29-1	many	TGCAGCGTTGAGAGGACAGGGAAGTACACCGGGGAGCTGTTTTTT	CSVERTGKYTGELFF
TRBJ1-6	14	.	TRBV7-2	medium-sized	TGTGCCAGCAGCTTGGGACTATATAATTCACCCCTCCACTTT	CASSLGLYNSPLHF
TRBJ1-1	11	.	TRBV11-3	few	TGTGCCAGACATGGTGACACTGAAGCTTTCTTT	CARHGDTEAFF
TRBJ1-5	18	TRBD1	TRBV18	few	TGTGCCAGCTCACCCCCAGGGCAGGGGGCAACTGGAAATCAGCCCCAGCATTTT	CASSPPGQGATGNQPQHF
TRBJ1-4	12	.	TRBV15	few	TGTGCCACCAGCAGAGCTGATGAAAAACTGTTTTTT	CATSRADEKLFF
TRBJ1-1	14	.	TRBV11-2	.	TGTGCCAGCAGCTTAGATCTACAAAACACTGAAGCTTTCTTT	CASSLDLQNTEAFF
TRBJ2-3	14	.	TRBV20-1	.	TGCAGTGCTAGAGAACACTCTAGCACAGATACGCAGTATTTT	CSAREHSSTDTQYF
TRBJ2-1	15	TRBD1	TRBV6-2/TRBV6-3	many	TGTGCCAGCAGTCTCCGGGACAGGGACGTCAATGAGCAGTTCTTC	CASSLRDRDVNEQFF
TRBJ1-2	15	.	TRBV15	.	TGTGCCACCAGCAGAGATCTGAGGGGAAGTCCTGGCTACACCTTC	CATSRDLRGSPGYTF
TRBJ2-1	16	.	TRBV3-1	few	TGTGCCAGCAGCCTGGCGGGCTTCAGCTCCTACAATGAGCAGTTCTTC	CASSLAGFSSYNEQFF
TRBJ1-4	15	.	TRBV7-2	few	TGTGCCAGCAGCCTGGATCCAACCCTGAGAGAAAAACTGTTTTTT	CASSLDPTLREKLFF
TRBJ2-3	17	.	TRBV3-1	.	TGTGCCAGCAGCTACAGGGCCCAGGGGTTGAGCACAGATACGCAGTATTTT	CASSYRAQGLSTDTQYF
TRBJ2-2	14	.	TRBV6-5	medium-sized	TGTGCCAGCAGTCTGACACAGATCACCGGGGAGCTGTTTTTT	CASSLTQITGELFF
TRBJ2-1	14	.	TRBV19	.	TGTGCCAGTACCCCAAGGAGGCAGGACAATGAGCAGTTCTTC	CASTPRRQDNEQFF
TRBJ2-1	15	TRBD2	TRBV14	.	TGTGCCAGCAGCCAACCGGGACTAGCGGGAGAGGGGCAGTTCTTC	CASSQPGLAGEGQFF
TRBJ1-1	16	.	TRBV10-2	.	TGCGCCAGCAGTGAGTCGATAGTTCTGCAGGCCACTGAAGCTTTCTTT	CASSESIVLQATEAFF
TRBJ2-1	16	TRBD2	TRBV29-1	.	TGCAGCGTTGAAGATCCCGGGAGGGGGTCCTACAATGAGCAGTTCTTC	CSVEDPGRGSYNEQFF
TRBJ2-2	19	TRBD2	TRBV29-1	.	TGCAGCGTTGATTTTTCAGGCTTACTAGCGGGAGGGCAGACCGGGGAGCTGTTTTTT	CSVDFSGLLAGGQTGELFF
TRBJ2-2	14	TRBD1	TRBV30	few	TGTGCCTGGAGTGGGACAGGTTTCACCGGGGAGCTGTTTTTT	CAWSGTGFTGELFF
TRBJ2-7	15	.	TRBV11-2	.	TGTGCCAGCAGCCCCTATTTTCGCGCTGACTACGAGCAGTACTTC	CASSPYFRADYEQYF
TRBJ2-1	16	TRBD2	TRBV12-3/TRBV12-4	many	TGTGCCAGCAGTTCCCGGACTAGCGGGGGTTTCAATGAGCAGTTCTTC	CASSSRTSGGFNEQFF
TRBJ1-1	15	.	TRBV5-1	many	TGCGCCAGCAGCCTCCAGGCACAAATGAACACTGAAGCTTTCTTT	CASSLQAQMNTEAFF
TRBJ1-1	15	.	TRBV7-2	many	TGTGCCAGCAGCTTAGCTCCGGCGATAGGGACTGAAGCTTTCTTT	CASSLAPAIGTEAFF